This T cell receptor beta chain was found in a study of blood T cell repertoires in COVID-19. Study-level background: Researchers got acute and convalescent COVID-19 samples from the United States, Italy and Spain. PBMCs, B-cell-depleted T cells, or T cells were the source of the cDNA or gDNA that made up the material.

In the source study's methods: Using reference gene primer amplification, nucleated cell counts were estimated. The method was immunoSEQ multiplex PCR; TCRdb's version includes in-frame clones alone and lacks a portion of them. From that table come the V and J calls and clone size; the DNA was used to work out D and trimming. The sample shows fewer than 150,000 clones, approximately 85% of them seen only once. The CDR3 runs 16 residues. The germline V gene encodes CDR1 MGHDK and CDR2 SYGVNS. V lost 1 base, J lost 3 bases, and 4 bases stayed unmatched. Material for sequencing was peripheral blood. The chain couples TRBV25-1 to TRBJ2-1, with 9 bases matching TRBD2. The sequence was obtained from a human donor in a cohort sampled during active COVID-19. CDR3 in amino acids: CASSEFGGRGYNEQFF. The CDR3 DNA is TGTGCCAGCAGTGAATTCGGCGGGAGGGGCTACAATGAGCAGTTCTTC.